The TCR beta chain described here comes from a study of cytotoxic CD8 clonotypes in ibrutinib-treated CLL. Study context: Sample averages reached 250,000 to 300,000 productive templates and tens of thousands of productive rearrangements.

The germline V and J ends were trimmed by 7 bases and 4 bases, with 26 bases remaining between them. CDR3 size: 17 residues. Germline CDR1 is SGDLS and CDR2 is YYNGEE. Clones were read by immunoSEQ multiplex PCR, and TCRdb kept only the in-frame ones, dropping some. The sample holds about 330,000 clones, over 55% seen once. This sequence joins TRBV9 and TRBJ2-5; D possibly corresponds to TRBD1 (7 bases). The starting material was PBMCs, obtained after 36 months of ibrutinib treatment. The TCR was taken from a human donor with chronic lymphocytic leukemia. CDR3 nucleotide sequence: TGTGCCAGCCCAAGGACGGGAGACAGGGTGAAGGGAGAGACCCAGTACTTC. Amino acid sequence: CASPRTGDRVKGETQYF.